This TCR beta chain was identified during a study of cytomegalovirus exposure and HLA in healthy donors (dated by TCRdb to the late 2010s). In the study overall: In an earlier analysis of under 750 of the donors, 276 Gb of sequence data and 117 million unique TCR beta sequences from some 170 million T cells were reported. About 310 gigabases of sequencing data and approximately 85 million unique TCR sequences were included in an early release covering around 600 HLA-typed donors. Of the approximately 400 genotyped donors, approximately 80% fell in the genetic ancestry cluster associated with self-reported Caucasian donors. The aim of the study was to test whether cataloging public T cell receptors could identify signatures of past pathogen exposure. The T cell repertoires of about 700 subjects were profiled by immunosequencing and related to cytomegalovirus serostatus. A separate validation cohort of about 110 different subjects was used in addition to the approximately 700-subject first cohort. To predict cytomegalovirus infection status, the study brought together high-throughput TCR immunosequencing, statistical association of individual TCRs with disease status, and machine learning. A later analysis re-analyzed previously published TCR beta repertoires from roughly 600 donors and added high-resolution HLA genotyping to study TCR occurrence patterns. Rather than using new phenotypic data, the later analysis identified candidate immune exposures from TCR beta sequences and from how often those sequences occurred across donors. In an earlier analysis of 500 to 650 of the donors, high-throughput TCR beta sequencing was used to judge whether each TCR beta V gene segment behaved as functional or pseudogenic. Donor age, sex, ethnicity and CMV serostatus were collected together with the repertoire data. In a later genetic analysis, genome-wide SNP genotypes for about 60% of the 666 donors were used, and that subset was treated as a discovery cohort. Every discovery cohort repertoire had been produced on one sequencing platform. Both class I and class II loci were covered by HLA typing, at four-digit resolution. The number of typed donors differed by locus: about 629-630 for A, B, C, DRB1 and DQB1; approximately 540 for DQA1; roughly 600 for DPA1; and around 470 for DPB1. Because of strong linkage in the cohort, roughly five DR-DQ haplotypes were treated as single units for association and clustering. Among 398 genotyped donors of the cohort, an average of about 240,000 unique TCR beta nucleotide sequences were sequenced per donor, about a sixth of them non-productive. The paper as a whole reports these results and caveats: In vitro tests confirmed that three of the cytomegalovirus-associated TCR beta chains recognize cytomegalovirus antigens. The 87-base-pair reads could not distinguish some IMGT-functional V segments, including TRBV6-2 and TRBV6-3, so those segments were excluded. Roughly uniform sequencing depth across donors was assumed in presence/absence analyses, although this assumption may not hold. A later analysis reported that several top co-occurrence clusters appeared linked to parvovirus B19, influenza, CMV and Epstein-Barr virus. A further reported finding was that TCR beta sequences accurately predicted the HLA-A and HLA-B alleles for most subjects in the first cohort. Most TCR sequences were observed very rarely across donors, whereas some public TCRs were present in many individuals. In an earlier analysis of about 600 of the donors, most TCR beta V segments appeared in productive rearrangements about 90% or about 30% of the time, broadly matching IMGT annotations. Because HLA typing was missing for some donors at each locus, association tests included only the typed subset. This cohort had only TCR beta chains sequenced, and the lack of alpha or paired-chain data limited which features could be detected. In a later genetic analysis, a missense DCLRE1C variant was associated with V-gene and J-gene trimming of TCR beta chains, and the association was replicated in an independent cohort. According to a later analysis, most CMV-associated TCR beta chains appeared to be HLA-restricted, and the HLA associations seemed to be driven largely by CMV exposure. Specific HLA alleles were associated with 15,000 to 20,000 TCR beta sequences at a false discovery rate of 0.05 in a later analysis. In a later analysis, HLA-associated TCR beta chains showed more clonal expansion and lower generation probabilities than non-associated chains that were equally common. According to a later genetic analysis, donors in an Asian-associated ancestry cluster had fewer N-insertions in productive TCRs than the roughly 660-donor mean. A group of highly shared sequence variants was considered likely to be a technical artifact of the sequencing pipeline. According to a later analysis, TCR association rates differed among HLA loci, with DRB1 alleles showing the most associated TCRs and HLA-C alleles showing the fewest. In the study, 164 TCR beta chains were listed as associated with cytomegalovirus. It was suggested by the authors that the approach could potentially be generalized to other disease states and immunological phenotypes. Correlated functional status among segregating V segments might reflect linkage disequilibrium, but an unknown experimental factor could not be ruled out. When HLA alleles, especially DR and DQ, strongly co-occurred, attributing TCR associations to individual alleles was difficult. Immune exposure information for the cohort was limited to CMV serostatus. In both the original and validation cohorts, the classifier was reported to diagnose cytomegalovirus status with high specificity and sensitivity. Approximately 16 rarely observed V segments, including chromosome 9 orphons, were excluded from the earlier analysis of approximately 500 of the donors because counts were too low.

Preparation of the library involved the immunoSEQ multiplex PCR assay. A mixture of 60 forward primers for TCR Vbeta segments and 13 reverse primers for TCR Jbeta segments was used in the multiplex PCR. The CDR3 region of rearranged TCR beta genes was amplified from genomic DNA by a multiplex PCR assay. On the Illumina HiSeq System, the amplified TCR beta libraries were sequenced as 87-base-pair reads. Processing in the source paper ran as follows. In a later analysis, 77 million or so unique TCR beta chains were counted across the roughly 610 repertoires, and some 10 million of these chains were shared by at least two donors. Raw reads were error-corrected and collapsed into unique sequences by a nearest-neighbor algorithm in which closely related sequences were merged to remove PCR and sequencing errors. Alignment of CDR3 sequences to IMGT reference sequences was used to assign V, D and J gene segments. Each retained sequence needed at least a six-nucleotide match to both a V gene segment and a J gene segment. Rearrangements were called productive when the CDR3 lacked stop codons and stayed in frame with V and J; all others were non-productive. CDR3 was defined according to IMGT convention as the region running from the second conserved V-encoded cysteine to the conserved J-encoded phenylalanine. Sequences without an unambiguous match to a single V gene segment were excluded from the earlier analysis of almost 600 of the donors. In an earlier analysis of 450 to 700 of the donors, V segments were called functional above 56.7% productive rearrangements and were called segregating when the between-donor standard deviation exceeded 5%. A statistical classification framework was built to diagnose cytomegalovirus status from the catalog of TCR beta chain sequences. In a later analysis, V and J genes were assigned by comparing TCR nucleotide sequences against IMGT/GENE-DB human TR gene sequences. Using the TCRdist pipeline, a later analysis assigned CDR3 sequences along with most-parsimonious VDJ recombination scenarios. A later analysis defined each TCR beta chain by its CDR3 amino acid sequence plus V-gene family, and excluded reads lacking a unique V-gene family. In a later analysis, approximately 590 highly shared, low-generation-probability nucleotide sequences were removed to address suspected cross-contamination and a sequencing artifact. For each public chain, a later analysis derived a clonal expansion index from normalized ranks of inferred template counts within each repertoire. In a later analysis, generation probabilities were computed using a VDJ recombination model fitted to out-of-frame rearrangements, and the results were checked against IGoR. A later analysis scored TCR-TCR, TCR-HLA and TCR-CMV co-occurrence with hypergeometric tests, applying a repertoire-size bias correction to TCR pairs. In a later analysis, false discovery rates were estimated by permuting HLA or CMV assignments 20 times. In a later analysis, co-occurring TCRs were grouped using DBSCAN, with TCRdist sequence similarity added in when clustering inside HLA-allele-positive subsets. For co-occurrence clustering, repertoires with fewer than 30,000 or more than 120,000 public chains were excluded, along with four to six repertoires with anomalous nucleotide sharing. What TCRdb holds here is the immuneACCESS table cut down to in-frame rearrangements. Part of the clones is not present; checked against another copy, under half of the missing clones reflect an unresolved V gene, and the others are unexplained. V and J calls and clone size follow that table, whereas D and trimming were derived from the DNA. This sample gives about 110,000 clones in total; 65% to 80% of them show up just once. 3.6% of the sample is in the top ten clones.

The cohort comprised approximately 700 healthy bone marrow donors. At the time of sampling, every cohort member was nominally healthy, though immune exposures that went unrecorded were likely present. The donor was CMV seronegative and belonged to the group of approximately 320 seronegative cohort members. Every donor gave a peripheral blood sample, and the peripheral blood mononuclear cells from that sample were used for TCR beta sequencing. The Qiagen DNeasy Blood Extraction Kit was used to extract genomic DNA from the blood cell samples. This clone has only one observation. This receptor's antigen is unknown. The record has no base qualities; no much larger clone is one base away. The CDR3 runs 16 amino acids, cysteine and phenylalanine included. Only the CDR3 portion is preserved as DNA: 48 bases, with reading frame beginning at the first base. The germline V gene supplies CDR1 SGHRS and CDR2 YFSETQ. Trimming at the junction amounts to 2 bases on V and 2 bases on J, and the germline ends lie 11 bases apart.

This sequence originates from a man aged 55 to 70 in good health and CMV-seronegative. Sequencing input: PBMCs. The chain is assembled from TRBV5-1 and TRBJ2-6; a confident D gene designation cannot be given. The DNA sequence reads TGCGCCAGCAGCTTCGCCATAAACACTGGGGCCAACGTCCTGACTTTC. Protein translation: CASSFAINTGANVLTF.